The rows below give T cell receptor beta chains drawn from one sample of a study of identical twins. TCRdb re-analysed the 5' RACE reads in MiXCR, keeping a single row per CDR3 protein. This sample has some 460,000 distinct CDR3 sequences; approximately 15% occur once, and the top ten carry approximately 0.52%. These same records also appear under a second study, on yellow fever vaccine responses in identical twins.

Sequenced: CD4+ T cells sorted from blood. The origin of the receptors is a woman in her late teens or twenties in good health. The CDR3 runs from the conserved cysteine through the conserved F or W. The D gene is left open where the match is weak. Not every row has a clone size; where given, it reads once, few, many or a size class.

V gene	J gene	D gene	clone size	CDR3 protein	CDR3 DNA
TRBV6-5	TRBJ2-5	.	.	CASSYGGAPPQTQYF	TGTGCCAGCAGTTACGGCGGGGCCCCGCCCCAGACCCAGTACTTC
TRBV27	TRBJ2-4	.	.	CAGSPTGVGTAAGIQYF	TGTGCCGGCAGTCCCACGGGGGTCGGGACGGCGGCGGGCATTCAGTACTTC
TRBV5-1	TRBJ2-5	.	many	CASSFRQETQYF	TGCGCCAGCAGCTTCCGGCAAGAGACCCAGTACTTC
TRBV7-2	TRBJ2-1	TRBD1	few	CASSPFGTGAYNEQFF	TGTGCCAGCAGCCCCTTTGGGACAGGGGCCTACAATGAGCAGTTCTTC
TRBV7-2	TRBJ2-5	.	few	CASSFYRETQYF	TGTGCCAGCAGCTTTTACCGGGAGACCCAGTACTTC
TRBV29-1	TRBJ2-3	.	many	CSQDTQYF	TGCAGTCAAGATACGCAGTATTTT
TRBV5-6	TRBJ2-7	.	.	CASSLGPGYEQYF	TGTGCCAGCAGCTTGGGGCCGGGCTACGAGCAGTACTTC
TRBV27	TRBJ2-1	TRBD2	.	CASILRLAGPNEQFF	TGTGCCAGCATCCTAAGACTAGCGGGTCCCAATGAGCAGTTCTTC
TRBV28	TRBJ1-1	.	few	CASSLPGRTEAFF	TGTGCCAGCAGTTTGCCCGGAAGAACTGAAGCTTTCTTT
TRBV3-2	TRBJ2-1	.	.	CASSQVMGSSYNEQFF	TGTGCCAGCAGCCAAGTAATGGGAAGCTCCTACAATGAGCAGTTCTTC
TRBV29-1	TRBJ2-7	.	.	CSVEGDGDYEQYF	TGCAGCGTTGAGGGGGACGGAGACTACGAGCAGTACTTC
TRBV7-8	TRBJ1-1	TRBD1	few	CASSPDRGAEAFF	TGTGCCAGCAGCCCGGACAGGGGCGCTGAAGCTTTCTTT
TRBV11-2	TRBJ2-1	TRBD1	.	CASSLESGWDSAQFF	TGTGCCAGCAGCTTAGAATCAGGTTGGGACAGCGCCCAGTTCTTC
TRBV6-1	TRBJ2-7	.	.	CASKKAGGLLPIYEQYF	TGTGCCAGCAAGAAGGCCGGCGGATTATTGCCCATCTACGAGCAGTACTTC
TRBV11-2	TRBJ2-1	.	many	CASSPTGRNSYNEQFF	TGTGCCAGCAGCCCTACGGGACGGAACTCCTACAATGAGCAGTTCTTC
TRBV27	TRBJ2-3	TRBD2	.	CATTSGGLGRTQYF	TGTGCCACCACTAGCGGGGGCCTCGGGAGGACGCAGTATTTT
TRBV4-1	TRBJ1-4	TRBD1	.	CASSQDYGVGQGAFGAIEKLFF	TGCGCCAGCAGCCAAGATTATGGGGTGGGACAGGGGGCTTTTGGAGCTATTGAAAAACTGTTTTTT
TRBV4-2	TRBJ2-3	.	.	CASSQITSGSDTQYF	TGTGCCAGCAGCCAAATTACATCAGGTTCAGATACGCAGTATTTT
TRBV7-2	TRBJ2-1	TRBD2	few	CASNLAVAYNEQFF	TGTGCCAGTAACCTAGCGGTAGCTTACAATGAGCAGTTCTTC
TRBV20-1	TRBJ2-3	TRBD2	.	CSARRAGGADTQYF	TGCAGTGCTAGACGGGCGGGAGGAGCAGATACGCAGTATTTT
TRBV20-1	TRBJ1-6	.	.	CSASSRASDPLHF	TGCAGTGCTAGTTCAAGGGCTTCTGACCCCCTCCACTTT
TRBV29-1	TRBJ2-1	.	.	CSVGAGPHEQFF	TGCAGCGTTGGCGCAGGGCCCCATGAGCAGTTCTTC
TRBV7-9	TRBJ2-2	.	few	CASNNIKQGYTGELFF	TGTGCCAGTAACAACATTAAACAGGGCTACACCGGGGAGCTGTTTTTT
TRBV15	TRBJ2-3	.	.	CATSGTGTGTDTQYF	TGTGCCACCAGTGGTACAGGGACGGGCACAGATACGCAGTATTTT
TRBV11-2	TRBJ2-3	.	many	CASSLEGPYGNTQYF	TGTGCCAGCAGCTTAGAGGGGCCGTACGGGAATACGCAGTATTTT
TRBV7-2	TRBJ2-1	.	.	CASNLHNEQFF	TGTGCCAGCAACCTCCACAATGAGCAGTTCTTC
TRBV20-1	TRBJ2-2	TRBD2	.	CSARSLAGIAATGELFF	TGCAGTGCTAGGAGCCTAGCGGGGATAGCCGCCACCGGGGAGCTGTTTTTT
TRBV11-3	TRBJ2-5	.	.	CASQGGGETQYF	TGTGCCAGCCAGGGTGGGGGAGAGACCCAGTACTTC
TRBV20-1	TRBJ2-7	.	.	CSATTEGEQYF	TGCAGTGCCACTACAGAGGGCGAGCAGTACTTC
TRBV6-2/TRBV6-3	TRBJ1-1	.	.	CASSYGGTGSNEAFF	TGTGCCAGCAGTTACGGCGGGACCGGGTCGAATGAAGCTTTCTTT
TRBV2	TRBJ2-2	TRBD1	few	CASDPLGQGTGELFF	TGTGCCTCCGATCCATTAGGACAGGGGACCGGGGAGCTGTTTTTT
TRBV30	TRBJ2-1	.	few	CAWTELSYNEQFF	TGTGCCTGGACAGAACTGTCTTACAATGAGCAGTTCTTC
TRBV27	TRBJ2-7	.	few	CASSSPRRSYEQYF	TGTGCCAGCAGTTCACCCAGGCGTTCCTACGAGCAGTACTTC
TRBV7-2	TRBJ2-3	TRBD1	.	CASSFVGGPDTQYF	TGTGCCAGCAGCTTTGTAGGGGGCCCAGATACGCAGTATTTT
TRBV6-5	TRBJ2-5	TRBD1	few	CASSYPGQGDNYQETQYF	TGTGCCAGCAGTTACCCGGGACAGGGGGATAATTACCAAGAGACCCAGTACTTC
TRBV15	TRBJ2-5	TRBD1	.	CATSSGTGGGETQYF	TGTGCCACCAGCAGCGGGACAGGGGGTGGAGAGACCCAGTACTTC
TRBV5-1	TRBJ2-3	TRBD2	few	CASSLFASGSTDTQYF	TGCGCCAGCAGCTTGTTTGCTAGCGGGAGTACAGATACGCAGTATTTT
TRBV12-3/TRBV12-4	TRBJ2-1	TRBD1	many	CASSPRGQSYNEQFF	TGTGCCAGCAGTCCCAGGGGGCAGTCCTACAATGAGCAGTTCTTC
TRBV5-1	TRBJ2-1	.	.	CASSWDQANEQFF	TGCGCCAGCAGCTGGGACCAAGCTAATGAGCAGTTCTTC
TRBV4-2	TRBJ2-1	.	.	CASSQEAPGTSYNEQFF	TGTGCCAGCAGCCAAGAAGCTCCCGGGACCTCCTACAATGAGCAGTTCTTC
TRBV7-8	TRBJ2-5	.	.	CASSFRVPETQYF	TGTGCCAGCAGCTTTAGGGTACCAGAGACCCAGTACTTC
TRBV7-9	TRBJ2-7	TRBD1	.	CASSPHDRAYEQYF	TGTGCCAGCAGCCCTCATGACAGGGCTTACGAGCAGTACTTC
TRBV28	TRBJ1-5	.	few	CASNLGLQPQHF	TGTGCCAGCAATCTCGGGCTGCAGCCCCAGCATTTT
TRBV28	TRBJ2-7	TRBD1	.	CASSPPTGPEQYF	TGTGCCAGCAGCCCCCCGACAGGGCCTGAGCAGTACTTC
TRBV29-1	TRBJ2-5	TRBD1	few	CSAPTGGPQETQYF	TGCAGCGCACCGACAGGGGGCCCACAAGAGACCCAGTACTTC
TRBV7-2	TRBJ1-1	.	many	CASSGRTVTEAFF	TGTGCCAGCAGCGGACGGACAGTCACTGAAGCTTTCTTT
TRBV6-1	TRBJ2-5	.	.	CASSPMTGPDETQYF	TGTGCCAGCAGCCCGATGACAGGACCTGATGAGACCCAGTACTTC
TRBV6-4	TRBJ1-2	TRBD1	.	CASSPRGTGMYGYTF	TGTGCCAGCAGTCCCCGTGGGACAGGGATGTATGGCTACACCTTC
TRBV5-1	TRBJ2-1	.	.	CASSFRDIYNEQFF	TGCGCCAGCAGCTTCCGGGACATATACAATGAGCAGTTCTTC